This T cell receptor beta chain was identified during a study of blood T cell repertoires in COVID-19. Study overall: Sites in the United States, Italy and Spain provided acute and convalescent COVID-19 samples. PBMCs, B-cell-depleted T cells, or T cells were the source of the cDNA or gDNA that made up the material.

The germline V gene encodes CDR1 SEHNR and CDR2 FQNEAQ (reference sequence). There are 14 residues in the CDR3. V was pared by 11 bases and J by 6 bases, with 13 bases of the junction left unmatched. Methods used by the authors: By means of reference gene primer amplification, nucleated cell counts were estimated. The method was immunoSEQ multiplex PCR; TCRdb's version includes in-frame clones alone and lacks a portion of them. The V and J calls and clone size were taken over from that table, and D and trimming were inferred from the DNA. Here the sample spans 120,000 to 150,000 clones, around 87% being singletons. Which cohort a participant joined came from the clinical history participants gave.

The source material was PBMCs or T cells enriched from blood (not recorded which). The TCR was taken from a woman aged 25 to 39 with acute COVID-19. The chain employs TRBV7-9 and TRBJ2-7, with 10 bases lining up with TRBD2. In DNA form, the CDR3 reads TGTGCCGGCACCAGCCTAGCGGGAGCCAGCGAGCAGTACTTC. Protein sequence: CAGTSLAGASEQYF.